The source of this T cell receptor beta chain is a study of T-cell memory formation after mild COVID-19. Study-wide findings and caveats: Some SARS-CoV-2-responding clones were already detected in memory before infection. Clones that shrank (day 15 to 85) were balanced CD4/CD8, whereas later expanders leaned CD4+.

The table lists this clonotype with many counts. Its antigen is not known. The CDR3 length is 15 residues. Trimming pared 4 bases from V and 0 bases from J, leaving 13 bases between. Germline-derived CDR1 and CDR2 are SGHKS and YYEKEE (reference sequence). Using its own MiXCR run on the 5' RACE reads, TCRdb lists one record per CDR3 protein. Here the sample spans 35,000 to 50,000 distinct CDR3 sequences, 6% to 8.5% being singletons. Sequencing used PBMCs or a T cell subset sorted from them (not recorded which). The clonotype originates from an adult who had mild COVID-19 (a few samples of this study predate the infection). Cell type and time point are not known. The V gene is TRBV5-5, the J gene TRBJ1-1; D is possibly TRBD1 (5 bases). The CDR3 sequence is CASSPPGTVNTEAFF. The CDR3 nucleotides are TGTGCCAGCAGCCCCCCCGGGACGGTGAACACTGAAGCTTTCTTT.